This T cell receptor beta chain was captured by sequencing in a study of PD-1 blockade in classical Hodgkin lymphoma. Time point meaning: cycle 4 day 1 (C4D1), after more than five weeks of nivolumab. With no exception, relapse followed autologous stem cell transplantation in all patients, and brentuximab vedotin exposure varied. Study-level findings and limits: Factors driving the repertoire differences, possibly disease activity or prior therapy, remain undefined. Significantly greater TCR diversity emerged by C4D1 in CD4+ cells but not CD8+ cells. The study reported lower baseline TCR diversity in newly diagnosed patients than in healthy donors.

A note on this clone: Its antigen is unknown.

V was pared by 4 bases and J by 2 bases, with 5 bases of the junction left unmatched. The V gene's germline CDR1 is MNHEY and CDR2 SVGAGI. The CDR3 covers 16 residues. TCRdb's table, derived via immunoSEQ multiplex PCR, lists solely in-frame clones and lacks some. The repertoire holds approximately 100,000 clones, with 65% to 85% as singletons. The V and J genes are TRBV6-5 and TRBJ2-6; TRBD1 matches at 7 bases. The TCR sequence derives from a human donor with classical Hodgkin lymphoma. This specimen was peripheral blood mononuclear cells (PBMCs), taken before the fourth cycle of nivolumab. CDR3 bases: TGTGCCAGCAGTTTAAGAGGGGGCACTGGGGCCAACGTCCTGACTTTC. Its protein product is CASSLRGGTGANVLTF.